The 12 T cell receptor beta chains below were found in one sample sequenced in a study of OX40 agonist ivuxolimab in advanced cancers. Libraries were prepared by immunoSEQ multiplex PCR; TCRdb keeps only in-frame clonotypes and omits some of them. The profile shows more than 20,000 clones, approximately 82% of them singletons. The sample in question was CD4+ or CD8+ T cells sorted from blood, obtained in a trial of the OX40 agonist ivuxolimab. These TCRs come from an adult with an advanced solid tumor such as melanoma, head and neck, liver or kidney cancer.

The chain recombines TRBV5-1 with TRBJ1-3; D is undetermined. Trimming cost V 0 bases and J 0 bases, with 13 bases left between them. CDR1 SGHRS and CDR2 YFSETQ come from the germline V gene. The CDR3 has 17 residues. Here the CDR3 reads CASSLVGVYSSGNTIYF. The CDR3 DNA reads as TGCGCCAGCAGCTTGGTGGGAGTTTATTCCTCTGGAAACACCATATATTTT.

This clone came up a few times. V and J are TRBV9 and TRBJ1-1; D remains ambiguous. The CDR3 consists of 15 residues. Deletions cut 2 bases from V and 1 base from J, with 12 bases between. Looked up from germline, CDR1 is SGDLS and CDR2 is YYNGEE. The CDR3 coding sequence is TGTGCCAGCAGCGTCGGATCTCGGCGGAACACTGAAGCTTTCTTT. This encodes CASSVGSRRNTEAFF.

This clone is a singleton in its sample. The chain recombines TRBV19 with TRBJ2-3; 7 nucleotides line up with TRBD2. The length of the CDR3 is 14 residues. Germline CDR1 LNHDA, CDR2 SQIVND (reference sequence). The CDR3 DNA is TGTGCAGCAAGGGGAGGGATCAGCACAGATACGCAGTATTTT. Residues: CAARGGISTDTQYF.

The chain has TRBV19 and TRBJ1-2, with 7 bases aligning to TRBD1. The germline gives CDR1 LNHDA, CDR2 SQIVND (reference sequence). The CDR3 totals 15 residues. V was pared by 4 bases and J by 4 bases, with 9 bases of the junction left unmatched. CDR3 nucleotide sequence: TGTGCCAGTAGTACCCCAGGGGGACGGCCCTATGGCTACACCTTC. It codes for CASSTPGGRPYGYTF.

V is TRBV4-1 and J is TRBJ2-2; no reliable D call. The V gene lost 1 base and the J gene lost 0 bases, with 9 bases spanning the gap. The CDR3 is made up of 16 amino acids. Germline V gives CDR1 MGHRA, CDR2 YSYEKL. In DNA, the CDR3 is TGCGCCAGCAGCCAAGCTCGTAGTTCGAACACCGGGGAGCTGTTTTTT. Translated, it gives CASSQARSSNTGELFF.

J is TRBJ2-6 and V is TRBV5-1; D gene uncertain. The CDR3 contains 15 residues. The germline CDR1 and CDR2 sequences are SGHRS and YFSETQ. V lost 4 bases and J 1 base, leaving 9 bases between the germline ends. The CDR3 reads CASSMALSGANVLTF. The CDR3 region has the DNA TGCGCCAGCAGCATGGCCCTATCTGGGGCCAACGTCCTGACTTTC.

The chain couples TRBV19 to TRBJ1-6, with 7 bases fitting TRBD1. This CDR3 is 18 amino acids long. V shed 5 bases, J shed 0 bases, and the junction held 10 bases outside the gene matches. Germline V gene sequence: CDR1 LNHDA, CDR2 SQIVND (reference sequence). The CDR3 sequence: CASSAKGQISSYNSPLHF. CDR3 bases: TGTGCCAGTAGTGCCAAGGGACAGATAAGCTCCTATAATTCACCCCTCCACTTT.

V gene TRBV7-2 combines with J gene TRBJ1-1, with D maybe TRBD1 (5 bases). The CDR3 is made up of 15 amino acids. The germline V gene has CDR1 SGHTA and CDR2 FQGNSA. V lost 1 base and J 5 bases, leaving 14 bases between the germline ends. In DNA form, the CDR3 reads TGTGCCAGCAGCTTAGGGAGTGGGGGGAAGACTGAAGCTTTCTTT. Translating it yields CASSLGSGGKTEAFF.

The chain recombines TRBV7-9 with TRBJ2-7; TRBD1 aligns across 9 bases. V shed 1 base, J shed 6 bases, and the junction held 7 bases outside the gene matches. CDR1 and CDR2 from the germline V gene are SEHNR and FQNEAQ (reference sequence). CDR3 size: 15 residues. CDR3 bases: TGTGCCAGCAGCTTAGGGACAGGGGTCCGAGGCGAGCAGTACTTC. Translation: CASSLGTGVRGEQYF. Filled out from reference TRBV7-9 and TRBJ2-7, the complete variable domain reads DTGVSQNPRHKITKRGQNVTFRCDPISEHNRLYWYRQTLGQGPEFLTYFQNEAQLEKSRLLSDRFSAERPKGSFSTLEIQRTEQGDSAMYLCASSLGTGVRGEQYFGPGTRLTVT.

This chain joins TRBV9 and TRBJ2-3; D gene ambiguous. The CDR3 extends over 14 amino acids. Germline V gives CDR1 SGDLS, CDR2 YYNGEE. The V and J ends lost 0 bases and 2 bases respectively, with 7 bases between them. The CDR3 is CASSVDPLTDTQYF. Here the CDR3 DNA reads TGTGCCAGCAGCGTAGACCCCCTCACAGATACGCAGTATTTT.

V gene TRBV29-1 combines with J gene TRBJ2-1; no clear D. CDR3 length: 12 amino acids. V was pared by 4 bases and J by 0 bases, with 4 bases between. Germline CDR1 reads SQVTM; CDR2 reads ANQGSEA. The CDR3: CSVASSYNEQFF. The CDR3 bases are TGCAGCGTTGCTAGCTCCTACAATGAGCAGTTCTTC.

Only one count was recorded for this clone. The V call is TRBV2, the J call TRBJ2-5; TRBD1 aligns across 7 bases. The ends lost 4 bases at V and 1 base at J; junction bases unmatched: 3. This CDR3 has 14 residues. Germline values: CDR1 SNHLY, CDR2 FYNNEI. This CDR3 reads CASSGGTVQETQYF. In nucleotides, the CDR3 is TGTGCCAGCAGTGGGGGGACAGTCCAAGAGACCCAGTACTTC.